These 11 T cell receptor beta chains share one sample of origin, sequenced in a study of molecular identifiers for immune sequencing clone quantification. TCRdb ran MiXCR on the PCR reads and lists one entry per CDR3 protein. The table records about 39,000 distinct CDR3 sequences, around 18% of them present only once. Specimen: naive CD8+ T cells from blood, with Jurkat cell RNA spiked in. Subset noted: FACS-sorted CD8+CD4-CCR7+CD45RA+ naive T cells. Receptors originate from a human donor in good health. Some libraries in this study had Jurkat cell RNA spiked in.

This clonotype came up a few times. The CDR3 is CASSFDNYNEKLFF. CDR3 coding DNA: TGTGCCAGCAGCTTTGACAACTATAATGAAAAACTGTTTTTT. The chain has TRBV12-3 or TRBV12-4 and TRBJ1-4; D gene ambiguous. The CDR3 runs 14 residues. Trimming removed 6 bases from V and 4 bases from J, with 12 bases in between.

This clonotype has only a few counts. The chain recombines TRBV4-2 with TRBJ2-7, with 7 bases aligning to TRBD1. CDR3 size: 15 residues. V lost 2 bases to trimming and J lost 3 bases; unmatched junction nucleotides: 7. CDR1 and CDR2 from the germline V gene are LGHNA and YNFKEQ. CDR3 DNA: TGTGCCAGCAGCCAATCTGGGGGACAGTACTACGAGCAGTACTTC. Protein product: CASSQSGGQYYEQYF.

The chain joins TRBV20-1 to TRBJ2-7; D is possibly TRBD2 (6 bases). The CDR3 totals 12 residues. V was clipped by 6 bases and J by 2 bases, with 11 bases between them. From germline, CDR1 is DFQATT and CDR2 SNEGSKA (reference sequence). The CDR3 loop is CSARGLPYEQYF. DNA for the CDR3: TGCAGTGCACGAGGACTACCCTACGAGCAGTACTTC.

This clonotype was counted at least ten times. This sequence joins TRBV7-9 and TRBJ1-1, with D perhaps matching TRBD1 (6 bases). This CDR3 is 14 amino acids long. CDR1 and CDR2 (germline): SEHNR, FQNEAQ (reference sequence). V was trimmed by 5 bases and J by 3 bases, leaving 13 bases between them. CDR3 nucleotide sequence: TGTGCCAGCAGCCGACAGGAGGGGGACACTGAAGCTTTCTTT. Its translation is CASSRQEGDTEAFF.

This clonotype showed up just a few times. The J gene is TRBJ2-7, the V gene TRBV12-3 or TRBV12-4; 8 bases are a match to TRBD2. The junction had 4 bases not matched to a gene; V was cut back by 1 base and J by 5 bases. The CDR3 extends over 14 amino acids. The CDR3 coding sequence is TGTGCCAGCAGTTTAGGTAGCGGGATCAACGAGCAGTACTTC. Protein sequence: CASSLGSGINEQYF.

As for this clonotype: An end of the junction does not agree with germline; a read error may underlie this. The genes are TRBV15 and TRBJ1-1; D gene uncertain. The CDR3 has 11 amino acids. CDR1 and CDR2 from the germline V gene are LNHNV and YYDKDF (reference sequence). CDR3 DNA: TGTGCCACCAACAGAGACACTGAAGCTTTCTTT. It specifies CATNRDTEAFF.

This clonotype has only a few counts. The J gene is TRBJ2-1, the V gene TRBV19; tentative D call: TRBD2 (6 bases). The V end lost 3 bases, the J end lost 6 bases, and 15 bases lay between the germline ends. The CDR3 spans 15 residues. Germline lookup yields CDR1 LNHDA and CDR2 SQIVND (reference sequence). The CDR3 DNA sequence: TGTGCCAGTAGTATTTGGTCGGGAGAGCCCAATGAGCAGTTCTTC. Protein sequence: CASSIWSGEPNEQFF.

Only one count was recorded for this clonotype. V gene TRBV18 combines with J gene TRBJ2-1, with D uncertain. Looked up from germline, CDR1 is KGHSH and CDR2 is LQKENI. The length of the CDR3 is 13 residues. Trimming took 2 bases from V and 8 from J, leaving 10 bases between them. As DNA, the CDR3 is TGTGCCAGCTCACCAGAGTACCCCGATGAGCAGTTCTTC. Its translation is CASSPEYPDEQFF.

This clonotype came up a few times. This sequence joins TRBV4-3 and TRBJ2-7; perhaps TRBD2 as D (5 bases). CDR1 is LGHNA, CDR2 YSLEER, per germline. Trimming left V 4 bases short and J 3 bases short, with 13 bases between. The length of the CDR3 is 14 residues. The CDR3 DNA sequence: TGCGCCAGCAGCCCCTCGGACTGGGACTACGAGCAGTACTTC. Translation gives CASSPSDWDYEQYF.

The genes are TRBV29-1 and TRBJ2-3, with D tentatively TRBD2 (6 bases). CDR1 and CDR2 (germline): SQVTM, ANQGSEA. The CDR3 extends over 15 amino acids. With 3 bases removed from V and 1 base from J, the gap between germline ends came to 14 bases. The CDR3 nucleotides are TGCAGCGTTGAGGGGGGTAGAGAACGCACAGATACGCAGTATTTT. It translates to CSVEGGRERTDTQYF.

This clonotype was seen at least ten times. The V gene is TRBV6-2 or TRBV6-3, the J gene TRBJ2-1; perhaps TRBD2 as D (6 bases). V gave up 2 bases and J gave up 3 bases, with 14 bases separating them. Looked up from germline, CDR1 is MNHEY and CDR2 is SVGEGT. The CDR3 loop spans 16 amino acids. CDR3 nucleotides: TGTGCCAGCAGTTACGAGGCGGGAAGTGTCTACAATGAGCAGTTCTTC. This encodes CASSYEAGSVYNEQFF.